The 27 T cell receptor beta chains below were found in one sample sequenced in a study of blood T cells in healthy people across ages. PCR was performed a second time for roughly 6 to 12 cycles using a sample-barcoded 5' primer and a J-beta primer mix. Each CDR3 protein gets one entry after TCRdb re-called the 5' RACE reads with MiXCR. The top ten clones hold under 10% of a sample with around 700,000 distinct CDR3 sequences, roughly 25% of them seen once. The sample was also linked to a second study, of T cells of mothers and their children.

The sample was blood. The receptors were gathered from a boy aged 5-17 years in good health.

This clonotype was seen a handful of times. The gene calls are TRBV3-1 and TRBJ2-5; D may correspond to TRBD1 or TRBD2 (5 bases each). The J call may be wrong; the DNA end is better matched by TRBJ2-1. Germline-derived CDR1 and CDR2 are LGHDT and YNNKEL (reference sequence). This CDR3 is 14 amino acids long. CDR3 protein: CASSRGRGPNEQFF. Written as DNA, the CDR3 is TGTGCCAGCAGCCGGGGACGAGGTCCCAATGAGCAGTTCTTC.

This chain joins TRBV20-1 and TRBJ2-7; D might be TRBD1 (7 bases). V was trimmed by 3 bases and J by 1 base, leaving 10 bases between them. The CDR3 runs to 13 residues. From germline, CDR1 is DFQATT and CDR2 SNEGSKA (reference sequence). The CDR3 DNA is TGCAGTGCTAGGCGGGACAGATCCTACGAGCAGTACTTC. Protein sequence: CSARRDRSYEQYF.

The rearrangement links TRBV29-1 to TRBJ2-1, with TRBD2 matching over 11 bases. The CDR3 runs to 13 residues. CDR1 and CDR2 from the germline V gene are SQVTM and ANQGSEA. V gave up 3 bases and J gave up 9 bases; unmatched junction bases: 4. CDR3 sequence (DNA): TGCAGCGTTGAGTCCCTAGCGGGAGGTGAGCAGTTCTTC. Protein sequence: CSVESLAGGEQFF.

The chain is built from TRBV29-1 and TRBJ2-1; D is uncertain. V lost 0 bases, J lost 8 bases, and 5 bases lay in between. CDR3 length equals 11 residues. Germline lookup yields CDR1 SQVTM and CDR2 ANQGSEA. The CDR3 reads CSVEDRYEQFF. CDR3 bases: TGCAGCGTTGAAGATCGTTATGAGCAGTTCTTC.

V is TRBV27 and J is TRBJ2-2; D ambiguous. CDR1 is MNHEY and CDR2 is SMNVEV in the germline V gene (reference sequence). CDR3 length: 15 amino acids. Between the trimmed V and J ends, which lost 5 bases and 1 base, there was a span of 11 bases. Written as DNA, the CDR3 is TGTGCCAGCAGTGGAGACTCGGGGAACACCGGGGAGCTGTTTTTT. Protein sequence: CASSGDSGNTGELFF.

This clonotype showed up just once. One junction end does not reproduce the germline sequence, and a read error may be involved. V usage is TRBV6-2 or TRBV6-3 and J usage is TRBJ2-5; 9 bases align to TRBD1. The CDR3 runs to 16 residues. Germline V lookup: CDR1 MNHEY, CDR2 SVGEGT. The chain's CDR3 is CASSYHGTGTLETQCF. CDR3 DNA: TGTGCCAGCAGTTACCATGGGACAGGGACGTTGGAGACCCAGTGCTTC.

This clonotype turned up a few times. The V and J genes are TRBV7-9 and TRBJ2-7; TRBD2 matches at 14 bases. CDR3 length: 16 amino acids. Looked up from germline, CDR1 is SEHNR and CDR2 is FQNEAQ (reference sequence). With 0 bases clipped from V and 5 bases from J, the junction kept 3 bases outside the gene matches. The CDR3 coding sequence is TGTGCCAGCAGCTTAGCGACTAGCGGGAGGGTGGACGAGCAGTACTTC. This gives the protein CASSLATSGRVDEQYF.

This clonotype showed up many times. The V and J genes are TRBV3-1 and TRBJ2-1; 8 positions match TRBD2. Germline CDR1 and CDR2: LGHDT and YNNKEL (reference sequence). V was pared by 4 bases and J by 8 bases, with 7 bases of the junction left unmatched. This CDR3 is built from 14 residues. In DNA form, the CDR3 reads TGTGCCAGCAGCCGAAGCGGGAGTGGCGATGAGCAGTTCTTC. Amino acids: CASSRSGSGDEQFF.

This rearrangement joins TRBV3-1 to TRBJ1-1; D not resolved. The CDR3 runs to 12 residues. The V end was cut by 4 bases, the J end by 5 bases, with 8 bases between. Germline CDR1 is LGHDT and CDR2 is YNNKEL (reference sequence). The CDR3 loop is CASSPGETEAFF. The CDR3 DNA sequence: TGTGCCAGCAGCCCAGGCGAGACTGAAGCTTTCTTT.

V usage is TRBV12-3 or TRBV12-4 and J usage is TRBJ1-5; D call uncertain. The CDR3 loop spans 14 amino acids. Trimming removed 3 bases from V and 3 bases from J, with 9 bases in between. The DNA of the CDR3 is TGTGCCAGCAGTTTGGCCGACACCAATCAGCCCCAGCATTTT. It specifies CASSLADTNQPQHF.

J is TRBJ1-1 and V is TRBV7-8; no reliable D call. Trimming removed 0 bases from V and 1 base from J, with 12 bases in between. There are 16 residues in the CDR3. Germline V gives CDR1 SGHVS, CDR2 FQNEAQ. CDR3 in amino acids: CASSLALIRGNTEAFF. CDR3 nucleotides: TGTGCCAGCAGCTTAGCGCTAATACGGGGGAACACTGAAGCTTTCTTT.

In the case of this clonotype: One end of the junction does not line up with germline, which may come from a read error. The chain combines TRBV6-1 with TRBJ1-5; D not resolved. The CDR3 is 14 residues long. CDR1 MNHNS and CDR2 SASEGT come from the germline V gene. The CDR3 loop is CAVGQVSLNQRQHF. CDR3 DNA sequence: TGTGCCGTGGGTCAGGTTTCGCTCAATCAGCGCCAGCATTTT.

The CDR3 DNA is TGTGCCACCAGCAGCGGGGTTAACACTGAAGCTTTCTTT. This encodes CATSSGVNTEAFF. The chain is built from TRBV15 and TRBJ1-1; D is uncertain. CDR1 is LNHNV and CDR2 is YYDKDF in the germline V gene (reference sequence). The length of the CDR3 is 13 residues. V dropped 3 bases and J dropped 2 bases, with 7 bases sitting between them.

The chain joins TRBV11-1 to TRBJ2-5; no reliable D call. Judging by the DNA end, TRBJ2-1 fits better; the J call may be wrong. The length of the CDR3 is 13 residues. CDR1 is SGHAT and CDR2 is FQDESV in the germline V gene (reference sequence). CDR3 nucleotides: TGTGCCAGCAGCCGCCTACGGAACACAGAGCAGTTCTTC. Its protein is CASSRLRNTEQFF.

Details on this clonotype: Germline is not matched at one junction end, which may reflect a read error. The J gene is TRBJ2-5, the V gene TRBV6-5, with D unclear. Germline CDR1 reads MNHEY; CDR2 reads SVGAGI. The CDR3 contains 13 residues. The CDR3 loop reads CASSYSSFGEQLF. Here the CDR3 DNA reads TGTGCCAGCAGTTACTCGAGTTTTGGTGAGCAGCTCTTC.

This clonotype was found a few times. The chain carries TRBV7-9 and TRBJ1-2; TRBD1 is a possible D gene (6 bases). V dropped 7 bases and J dropped 6 bases, with 15 bases sitting between them. Per germline, CDR1 SEHNR and CDR2 FQNEAQ (reference sequence). The CDR3 is made up of 13 amino acids. The CDR3, as DNA: TGTGCCAGCACTAGCGGGGGGGCGAATGGCTACACCTTC. This codes for CASTSGGANGYTF. The entire variable domain, with the rest obtained from reference TRBV7-9 and TRBJ1-2, is as follows: DTGVSQNPRHKITKRGQNVTFRCDPISEHNRLYWYRQTLGQGPEFLTYFQNEAQLEKSRLLSDRFSAERPKGSFSTLEIQRTEQGDSAMYLCASTSGGANGYTFGSGTRLTVV.

This clonotype was detected a few times. This CDR3 is CASSLEAGGEQYF. CDR3 sequence (DNA): TGTGCCAGCAGCTTGGAGGCGGGGGGCGAGCAGTACTTC. The V and J genes are TRBV11-2 and TRBJ2-5, with 8 bases fitting TRBD2. The better agreement between TRBJ2-7 and the DNA end casts doubt on the J call. Germline assignment: CDR1 SGHAT and CDR2 FQNNGV. The CDR3 is 13 residues long.

The J gene is TRBJ2-5, the V gene TRBV7-2; D uncertain. V was pared by 6 bases and J by 5 bases, with 19 bases between. CDR3 length: 15 amino acids. Germline CDR1 and CDR2: SGHTA and FQGNSA. This CDR3 reads CASSRAVTIGETQYF. For the CDR3, the DNA is TGTGCCAGCAGTCGGGCGGTTACAATTGGGGAGACCCAGTACTTC.

The CDR3 region is CASSEWDSTDTQYF. Here the CDR3 DNA reads TGTGCCAGCAGTGAATGGGACAGCACAGATACGCAGTATTTT. The chain uses TRBV6-1 and TRBJ2-3; D could derive from TRBD1 or TRBD2 (5 bases each). From germline, CDR1 is MNHNS and CDR2 SASEGT. The CDR3 is 14 amino acids. V lost 2 bases and J lost 0, with 6 bases in between.

This clonotype has a handful of counts. The chain employs TRBV11-2 and TRBJ1-6, with D possibly matching TRBD1 (5 bases). Between the trimmed V and J ends, which lost 4 bases and 10 bases, there was a span of 17 bases. The CDR3 loop spans 15 amino acids. Germline values: CDR1 SGHAT, CDR2 FQNNGV. Here the CDR3 DNA reads TGTGCCAGCAGCTATCCTGGGGAATCAGGGTCACCCCTCCACTTT. This codes for CASSYPGESGSPLHF.

This clonotype was picked up a small number of times. The chain combines TRBV20-1 with TRBJ2-5; D gene unclear. The CDR3 contains 14 residues. CDR1 is DFQATT, CDR2 SNEGSKA, per germline (reference sequence). V gave up 0 bases and J gave up 3 bases, with 11 bases separating them. The CDR3 is CSARDPKGKETQYF. The CDR3 DNA reads as TGCAGTGCTAGAGATCCAAAAGGAAAAGAGACCCAGTACTTC.

The J gene is TRBJ2-1, the V gene TRBV7-9, with 10 bases identical to TRBD1. J gave up 4 bases and V 5 bases, and 8 bases lay outside the gene matches. Germline V gives CDR1 SEHNR, CDR2 FQNEAQ (reference sequence). The length of the CDR3 is 16 residues. The CDR3 DNA reads TGTGCCAGCAGCCTTATCGACAGGGGGCCGTACAATGAGCAGTTCTTC. It yields the protein CASSLIDRGPYNEQFF.

A few counts support this clonotype. V usage is TRBV20-1 and J usage is TRBJ2-5; 11 bases match TRBD2. Germline V lookup: CDR1 DFQATT, CDR2 SNEGSKA (reference sequence). With 3 bases clipped from V and 2 bases from J, the junction kept 5 bases outside the gene matches. There are 15 residues in the CDR3. The CDR3 DNA is TGCAGTGCTAGCCTAGGGACTAGCGGACAAGAGACCCAGTACTTC. Translating it yields CSASLGTSGQETQYF.

There are a few counts of this clonotype. J is TRBJ2-1 and V is TRBV18; a possible D gene is TRBD2 (5 bases). Germline assignment: CDR1 KGHSH and CDR2 LQKENI. This CDR3 is 15 amino acids long. V was shortened by 0 bases and J by 6 bases, with 12 bases between the two germline ends. CDR3 amino acids: CASSPPSAWSNEQFF. The CDR3 coding sequence is TGTGCCAGCTCACCACCTAGCGCATGGAGCAATGAGCAGTTCTTC. The variable domain in full, completed from reference TRBV18 and TRBJ2-1, reads NAGVMQNPRHLVRRRGQEARLRCSPMKGHSHVYWYRQLPEEGLKFMVYLQKENIIDESGMPKERFSAEFPKEGPSILRIQQVVRGDSAAYFCASSPPSAWSNEQFFGPGTRLTVL.

This clonotype came up a few times. This chain joins TRBV23-1 and TRBJ2-7, with D unclear. TRBV23-1 falls under the ORF class, with uncertain function. This CDR3 region has 14 residues. V was clipped by 4 bases and J by 5 bases, with 15 bases between them. CDR3 in DNA: TGCGCCAGCAGTCTTCTTGGAGCTTTACACGAGCAGTACTTC. This gives the protein CASSLLGALHEQYF.

This clonotype has more than one count but fewer than ten. V usage is TRBV29-1 and J usage is TRBJ2-5; D call uncertain. V was shortened by 1 base and J by 1 base, with 7 bases between the two germline ends. In germline, CDR1 is SQVTM, CDR2 ANQGSEA. CDR3 size: 13 residues. The CDR3 loop reads CSVEAVLQETQYF. Written as DNA, the CDR3 is TGCAGCGTTGAAGCGGTACTCCAAGAGACCCAGTACTTC.

This chain joins TRBV7-9 and TRBJ1-2; D unresolved. CDR1 and CDR2 from the germline V gene are SEHNR and FQNEAQ (reference sequence). The length of the CDR3 is 13 residues. The CDR3: CVSATSGVYGYTF. In DNA, the CDR3 is TGTGTTTCTGCGACGTCGGGAGTGTATGGCTACACCTTC.